The present TCR beta chain was sequenced within a study of human T cells and chemical hapten exposure. The wider study: On the upper back, patch tests were applied with 0.01% DPC and read at 6 days. Study-wide results and caveats: Among expanded TCRs, significantly more large CDR3 similarity clusters formed than among controls.

MiXCR was run by TCRdb on the RACE reads, yielding one entry per CDR3 protein. The sample lists some 380,000 distinct CDR3 sequences, approximately 5.1% occurring once. Germline CDR1 LGHDT, CDR2 YNNKEL (reference sequence). This CDR3 region has 14 residues. Trimming removed 4 bases at V and 0 bases at J, with 9 bases between. As regards this clonotype: Its antigen is still unknown.

Time point noted: patch test 1, 2 weeks after DPC sensitization. Stated treatment: therapeutic diphenylcyclopropenone sensitization with weekly scalp DPC. The rearrangement uses TRBV3-1 and TRBJ1-1, with no clear D. This sequence was found in a woman in her forties or fifties with alopecia areata. Some clones in this sample may be carry-over from other donors' samples. This material consisted of whole blood, taken in connection with sensitization to the hapten diphenylcyclopropenone (DPC). Written as DNA, the CDR3 is TGTGCCAGCAGCCTCAAGACCGTGAACACTGAAGCTTTCTTT. Its protein product is CASSLKTVNTEAFF.